Presented here are 20 T cell receptor beta chains from one specimen sequenced in a study of cytotoxic CD8 clonotypes in ibrutinib-treated CLL. Assay: immunoSEQ multiplex PCR; the TCRdb copy retains only in-frame clones and omits some. The repertoire includes some 120,000 clones, 84% of them detected once, and about 3.3% sits in the top ten. The material was PBMCs, obtained after 24 months of ibrutinib treatment. Receptor source: a human donor with chronic lymphocytic leukemia.

The chain joins TRBV7-3 to TRBJ1-1, with D maybe TRBD1 (5 bases). The CDR3 is 14 amino acids. Germline values: CDR1 SGHTA, CDR2 FQGTGA. V shed 4 bases and J shed 4 bases, with 13 bases lying between them. CDR3 region: CASSSQGWGTEAFF. The CDR3 DNA reads TGTGCCAGCAGCTCCCAGGGTTGGGGCACTGAAGCTTTCTTT.

The chain uses TRBV6-1 and TRBJ2-7; possibly TRBD2 for D (6 bases). Trimming shortened V by 3 bases and J by 0 bases, and 12 bases separated the two germline ends. Germline V lookup: CDR1 MNHNS, CDR2 SASEGT. The CDR3 has 15 residues. The CDR3 protein is CASSEVGGDSYEQYF. The CDR3 region has the DNA TGTGCCAGCAGTGAGGTCGGCGGGGACTCCTACGAGCAGTACTTC.

The chain recombines TRBV6-5 with TRBJ2-1; D is possibly TRBD2 (7 bases). The CDR3 covers 15 residues. The germline V and J ends were trimmed by 6 bases and 4 bases, with 16 bases remaining between them. Germline assignment: CDR1 MNHEY and CDR2 SVGAGI. CDR3 bases: TGTGCCAGCAGCCCCATGGGGGGGCTTTACAATGAGCAGTTCTTC. It specifies CASSPMGGLYNEQFF.

The gene calls are TRBV7-3 and TRBJ1-1; a weak D match, TRBD1 (6 bases). Trimming left V 0 bases short and J 2 bases short, with 10 bases between. Germline assignment: CDR1 SGHTA and CDR2 FQGTGA. There are 15 residues in the CDR3. CDR3 nucleotides: TGTGCCAGCAGCTTAACGGGGACACCTAACACTGAAGCTTTCTTT. It translates to CASSLTGTPNTEAFF.

V is TRBV7-2 and J is TRBJ1-1; 8 bases fit TRBD1. Germline V gene data show CDR1 as SGHTA and CDR2 as FQGNSA. The trim removed 5 bases at V and 4 bases at J, leaving 12 bases unmatched. This CDR3 has 16 residues. The DNA of the CDR3 is TGTGCCAGCAGCAAACGACCAGGACAGGGAAGCACTGAAGCTTTCTTT. Amino acids: CASSKRPGQGSTEAFF.

The rearrangement links TRBV2 to TRBJ2-3; D is undetermined. The CDR3 is 14 residues long. Between the trimmed V and J ends, which lost 7 bases and 2 bases, there was a span of 13 bases. The germline V gene has CDR1 SNHLY and CDR2 FYNNEI. The CDR3 DNA sequence: TGTGCCAGCAAGCCACGCGCTTTCACAGATACGCAGTATTTT. This gives the protein CASKPRAFTDTQYF.

V and J are TRBV19 and TRBJ2-3, with 14 bases identical to TRBD2. The CDR3 is made up of 16 amino acids. With 3 bases clipped from V and 2 bases from J, the junction kept 1 base outside the gene matches. Germline-derived CDR1 and CDR2 are LNHDA and SQIVND (reference sequence). DNA of the CDR3: TGTGCCAGTAGTATGGGACTAGCGGGGGTCACAGATACGCAGTATTTT. Protein: CASSMGLAGVTDTQYF. Looking up the rest from reference TRBV19 and TRBJ2-3 gives the full variable domain: DGGITQSPKYLFRKEGQNVTLSCEQNLNHDAMYWYRQDPGQGLRLIYYSQIVNDFQKGDIAEGYSVSREKKESFPLTVTSAQKNPTAFYLCASSMGLAGVTDTQYFGPGTRLTVL.

The V gene is TRBV18, the J gene TRBJ2-7; possible D gene TRBD2, 7 bases. Trimming took off 5 bases at V and 4 bases at J, with 18 bases between the two ends. The CDR3 loop spans 15 amino acids. Germline V gene data show CDR1 as KGHSH and CDR2 as LQKENI. CDR3 in amino acids: CASSTGGGAWYEQYF. CDR3 nucleotides: TGTGCCAGCTCAACGGGCGGGGGCGCGTGGTACGAGCAGTACTTC.

The sample holds a few counts of this clone. The chain couples TRBV27 to TRBJ1-5; tentatively, D is TRBD1 (5 bases). CDR1 is MNHEY, CDR2 SMNVEV, per germline (reference sequence). The CDR3 sequence is 16 residues long. Trimming left V 5 bases short and J 2 bases short, with 16 bases between. DNA of the CDR3: TGTGCCAGCAGTCCCCGGGGACTGACGGGCAATCAGCCCCAGCATTTT. Translated: CASSPRGLTGNQPQHF.

This chain connects TRBV25-1 to TRBJ1-6, with TRBD1 as a possible D gene (6 bases). CDR1 is MGHDK, CDR2 SYGVNS, per germline. V dropped 1 base and J dropped 8 bases, with 9 bases sitting between them. This CDR3 has 14 amino acids. In DNA, the CDR3 is TGTGCCAGCAGTGAATCGGGGGCGGATTCACCCCTCCACTTT. Translation: CASSESGADSPLHF.

This sequence joins TRBV7-6 and TRBJ2-7, with a tentative D call TRBD1 (6 bases). V lost 5 bases and J 2 bases, leaving 10 bases between the germline ends. Per the germline V gene, CDR1 is SGHVS and CDR2 is FNYEAQ. The CDR3 consists of 13 residues. This CDR3 reads CASSVQGAYEQYF. DNA of the CDR3: TGTGCCAGCAGCGTACAGGGTGCCTACGAGCAGTACTTC. The whole variable domain, filled in from reference TRBV7-6 and TRBJ2-7, reads GAGVSQSPRYKVTKRGQDVALRCDPISGHVSLYWYRQALGQGPEFLTYFNYEAQQDKSGLPNDRFSAERPEGSISTLTIQRTEQRDSAMYRCASSVQGAYEQYFGPGTRLTVT.

For the CDR3, the DNA is TGTGCCAGTAGTAGCGGGGACGGTAATGAAAAACTGTTTTTT. Protein sequence: CASSSGDGNEKLFF. This chain uses TRBV19 with TRBJ1-4, with D possibly TRBD1 on 5 matching bases. Looked up from germline, CDR1 is LNHDA and CDR2 is SQIVND (reference sequence). The V end was cut by 4 bases, the J end by 4 bases, with 10 bases between. The CDR3 is 14 residues long.

The gene calls are TRBV6-5 and TRBJ1-1; TRBD1 might be the D (5 bases). The CDR3 extends over 13 amino acids. Germline CDR1 and CDR2: MNHEY and SVGAGI. The V gene lost 6 bases and the J gene lost 2 bases, with 10 bases spanning the gap. The CDR3 here is CASRSQGNTEAFF. The CDR3 DNA reads TGTGCCAGCAGGTCGCAGGGTAACACTGAAGCTTTCTTT.

The chain combines TRBV25-1 with TRBJ2-5, with D possibly called TRBD1 or TRBD2 (5 bases each). Trimming cost V 6 bases and J 5 bases, with 16 bases left between them. Germline assignment: CDR1 MGHDK and CDR2 SYGVNS. The CDR3 is 14 amino acids. CDR3 sequence reads: CASRNHGGTETQYF. CDR3 in DNA: TGTGCCAGCAGAAACCATGGGGGAACGGAGACCCAGTACTTC. The full variable domain, with the rest looked up from reference TRBV25-1 and TRBJ2-5, is EADIYQTPRYLVIGTGKKITLECSQTMGHDKMYWYQQDPGMELHLIHYSYGVNSTEKGDLSSESTVSRIRTEHFPLTLESARPSHTSQYLCASRNHGGTETQYFGPGTRLLVL.

The rearrangement links TRBV28 to TRBJ2-2; D possibly corresponds to TRBD1 (5 bases). Trimming removed 3 bases from V and 7 bases from J, with 15 bases in between. Looked up from germline, CDR1 is MDHEN and CDR2 is SYDVKM. The CDR3 length is 15 residues. The CDR3 loop is CASSFLYRQNGELFF. The CDR3, as DNA: TGTGCCAGCAGTTTCCTATACCGACAGAACGGGGAGCTGTTTTTT.

This clone has more than one count but fewer than ten. The chain joins TRBV25-1 to TRBJ2-6; a weak D match, TRBD1 (6 bases). CDR1 MGHDK and CDR2 SYGVNS come from the germline V gene. The CDR3 has 17 amino acids. Trimming shortened V by 5 bases and J by 0 bases, and 14 bases separated the two germline ends. CDR3 residues: CASSTDRTTSGANVLTF. The CDR3 DNA reads TGTGCCAGCAGTACCGACAGGACGACCTCTGGGGCCAACGTCCTGACTTTC.

The CDR3 reads CASRDRSSTDTQYF. Written as DNA, the CDR3 is TGTGCCAGCAGGGACAGATCTAGCACAGATACGCAGTATTTT. This chain joins TRBV19 and TRBJ2-3; 7 positions match TRBD1. The V gene's germline CDR1 is LNHDA and CDR2 SQIVND (reference sequence). The CDR3 is made up of 14 amino acids. Trimming cost V 9 bases and J 0 bases; bases outside gene matches: 6.

The DNA for the CDR3 is TGTGCCAGCTCACCAGTCTCGGGGGGCCAAGAGACCCAGTACTTC. It is translated as CASSPVSGGQETQYF. The V gene is TRBV18, the J gene TRBJ2-5; 7 bases align to TRBD2. This CDR3 region has 15 residues. The germline gives CDR1 KGHSH, CDR2 LQKENI. V shed 2 bases, J shed 1 base, and the junction held 4 bases outside the gene matches. Based on the CDR3 plus reference TRBV18 and TRBJ2-5, the full variable domain is NAGVMQNPRHLVRRRGQEARLRCSPMKGHSHVYWYRQLPEEGLKFMVYLQKENIIDESGMPKERFSAEFPKEGPSILRIQQVVRGDSAAYFCASSPVSGGQETQYFGPGTRLLVL.

The genes are TRBV7-3 and TRBJ2-7; 8 nucleotides match TRBD2. The germline CDR1 and CDR2 sequences are SGHTA and FQGTGA. V shed 5 bases and J 4 bases; nucleotides not matched to a gene: 10. CDR3 length: 15 amino acids. CDR3 sequence: CASSPRGGQIYEQYF. The CDR3 DNA reads as TGTGCCAGCAGCCCTCGGGGGGGCCAGATATACGAGCAGTACTTC.

This chain uses TRBV19 with TRBJ1-6; D remains unclear. The CDR3 has 16 amino acids. Trimming removed 4 bases from V and 0 bases from J, with 10 bases in between. Germline V CDR1 and CDR2: LNHDA, SQIVND (reference sequence). In DNA, the CDR3 is TGTGCCAGTAGTAATTCCGCAGGCTCCTATAATTCACCCCTCCACTTT. This translates into CASSNSAGSYNSPLHF.